The TCR beta chain under discussion was sequenced for a study of CD8 T cells in ankylosing spondylitis. Turning to this clonotype: The target antigen is unknown.

General observations from the study: Blood from ankylosing spondylitis patients appeared to carry a characteristic roughly eight-variant TCR beta motif.

Looked up from germline, CDR1 is SNHLY and CDR2 is FYNNEI. Trimming shortened V by 11 bases and J by 0 bases, and 26 bases separated the two germline ends. This CDR3 has 19 residues. Libraries for TCR beta were made by quantitative 5'-RACE with molecular barcodes. TCRdb recomputed calls from the 5' RACE reads with MiXCR, one row per CDR3 protein. The table shows around 490,000 distinct CDR3 sequences, with roughly 5% occurring only once. The sequence derives from a male donor with ankylosing spondylitis. This sequence joins TRBV2 and TRBJ2-6; D is undetermined. The sample was blood, either unsorted or a sorted T cell fraction (not recorded which). CDR3 bases: TGTGCCTTCAGTTTCACCGTCGGCCCCCTGAGCTCTGGGGCCAACGTCCTGACTTTC. Amino acid sequence: CAFSFTVGPLSSGANVLTF.